Shown below are 24 T cell receptor beta chains from a single sample sequenced in a study of blood T cell repertoires in COVID-19. Using immunoSEQ multiplex PCR, the repertoire was profiled, and TCRdb retains in-frame clones only, with some absent. The sample lists around 110,000 clones, roughly 89% occurring once. Sequences were obtained from peripheral blood. All receptors come from a man aged 40-49 years with acute or convalescent COVID-19.

The rearrangement uses TRBV5-1 and TRBJ1-2; maybe TRBD1 (5 bases). V gave up 1 base and J gave up 8 bases, with 12 bases separating them. The CDR3 spans 13 residues. CDR1 SGHRS and CDR2 YFSETQ come from the germline V gene. The CDR3 sequence: CASSLNAGRGYTF. The DNA for the CDR3 is TGCGCCAGCAGCTTGAACGCAGGGCGCGGCTACACCTTC.

This rearrangement joins TRBV27 to TRBJ2-1; no clear D gene. Trimming cost V 4 bases and J 5 bases, with 15 bases left between them. CDR1 MNHEY and CDR2 SMNVEV come from the germline V gene (reference sequence). CDR3 length equals 15 residues. The CDR3 here is CASSSPARNNNEQFF. DNA of the CDR3: TGTGCCAGCAGTTCCCCAGCGCGGAATAACAATGAGCAGTTCTTC.

The count of this clone is one. The chain employs TRBV6-5 and TRBJ2-1, with D hard to call. Germline V lookup: CDR1 MNHEY, CDR2 SVGAGI. V was pared by 2 bases and J by 7 bases, with 15 bases between. The CDR3 has 15 residues. The CDR3 region is CASSYEPSSGNEQFF. CDR3 nucleotides: TGTGCCAGCAGTTACGAACCTAGTTCGGGTAATGAGCAGTTCTTC.

This clone has only a few counts. The genes are TRBV5-8 and TRBJ1-4, with 7 bases lining up with TRBD1. The trim removed 2 bases at V and 8 bases at J, leaving 6 bases unmatched. This CDR3 is 14 amino acids long. CDR1 is SGHTS and CDR2 is YDEGEE in the germline V gene. The chain's CDR3 is CASSLRGGGEKLFF. The CDR3 DNA reads TGTGCCAGCAGCTTAAGAGGGGGCGGAGAAAAACTGTTTTTT.

V gene TRBV2 combines with J gene TRBJ1-4, with TRBD1 as a possible D gene (5 bases). The CDR3 consists of 15 residues. V lost 5 bases and J lost 5, with 15 bases in between. Looked up from germline, CDR1 is SNHLY and CDR2 is FYNNEI. For the CDR3, the DNA is TGTGCCAGCAGTTTACCGACTGGGGGGAATGAAAAACTGTTTTTT. Amino acids: CASSLPTGGNEKLFF. The entire variable domain, with the rest obtained from reference TRBV2 and TRBJ1-4, is as follows: EPEVTQTPSHQVTQMGQEVILRCVPISNHLYFYWYRQILGQKVEFLVSFYNNEISEKSEIFDDQFSVERPDGSNFTLKIRSTKLEDSAMYFCASSLPTGGNEKLFFGSGTQLSVL.

This clone was counted between two and nine times. The chain couples TRBV3-1 (or the pseudogene TRBV3-2) to TRBJ1-3; maybe TRBD1 (6 bases). CDR1 and CDR2 (germline): LGHDT, YNNKEL (reference sequence). With 4 bases removed from V and 1 base from J, the gap between germline ends came to 11 bases. The CDR3 is made up of 15 amino acids. The CDR3 DNA sequence: TGTGCCAGCAGCCCTACAGGGTTTTCTGGAAACACCATATATTTT. This translates into CASSPTGFSGNTIYF.

The J gene is TRBJ2-6, the V gene TRBV5-8, with TRBD1 matching over 9 bases. Germline CDR1 and CDR2: SGHTS and YDEGEE. The CDR3 runs 17 residues. Losses at the gene ends were 2 bases for V and 2 bases for J; bases not matched to a gene: 5. The DNA of the CDR3 is TGTGCCAGCAGCTTCGACAGGGGGTCGGCTGGGGCCAACGTCCTGACTTTC. Protein: CASSFDRGSAGANVLTF.

The table lists this clone with a count of one. This sequence joins TRBV6-5 and TRBJ1-1; 9 bases line up with TRBD1. J lost 8 bases, V lost 8 bases, and 6 bases had no gene match. The CDR3 is 12 residues long. Germline V gene lookup returns CDR1 MNHEY and CDR2 SVGAGI. The CDR3 region is CASSRTGEEAFF. CDR3 sequence (DNA): TGTGCCAGCTCACGGACAGGGGAGGAAGCTTTCTTT.

This chain connects TRBV11-2 to TRBJ1-2; D gene uncertain. V dropped 5 bases and J dropped 1 base, with 11 bases sitting between them. The CDR3 runs to 14 residues. CDR1 and CDR2 from the germline V gene are SGHAT and FQNNGV. CDR3 amino acids: CASSTISFNYGYTF. The CDR3 coding sequence is TGTGCCAGCAGCACTATATCCTTTAACTATGGCTACACCTTC.

CDR3 protein: CASTAGGPTYNEQFF. As DNA, the CDR3 is TGTGCCAGTACAGCGGGAGGGCCTACCTACAATGAGCAGTTCTTC. The chain uses TRBV19 and TRBJ2-1, with 10 bases lining up with TRBD2. V dropped 7 bases and J dropped 2; count of bases not matched to a gene: 5. The CDR3 extends over 15 amino acids. Germline V gene data show CDR1 as LNHDA and CDR2 as SQIVND (reference sequence).

The V call is TRBV7-3, the J call TRBJ2-3; TRBD2 agrees at 15 bases. After removal of 5 bases from V and 4 bases from J, the junction contained 4 bases not matched to a gene. The CDR3 loop spans 16 amino acids. Germline V gives CDR1 SGHTA, CDR2 FQGTGA. CDR3 sequence reads: CASSPRTSGGADTQYF. DNA of the CDR3: TGTGCCAGCAGCCCGAGGACTAGCGGGGGGGCAGATACGCAGTATTTT.

The genes are TRBV7-2 and TRBJ2-1; D may be TRBD2 (5 bases). V lost 5 bases, J lost 5 bases, and 7 bases lay in between. CDR1 SGHTA and CDR2 FQGNSA come from the germline V gene. The CDR3 loop spans 12 amino acids. The CDR3 coding sequence is TGTGCCAGCAGCCGGACTGACAATGAGCAGTTCTTC. Translating it yields CASSRTDNEQFF.

A few counts support this clone. This chain connects TRBV7-8 to TRBJ1-2; 9 bases fit TRBD1. V lost 4 bases to trimming and J lost 6 bases; unmatched junction nucleotides: 0. CDR3 length: 12 amino acids. CDR1 and CDR2 from the germline V gene are SGHVS and FQNEAQ. The CDR3 is CASSWDRDGYTF. DNA for the CDR3: TGTGCCAGCAGCTGGGACAGGGATGGCTACACCTTC.

The CDR3 DNA follows: TGTGCCAGTAGTATTATTACGGGACAGGGGATCGATACGCAGTATTTT. It translates to CASSIITGQGIDTQYF. The chain has TRBV19 and TRBJ2-3, with 10 bases fitting TRBD1. V dropped 3 bases and J dropped 6; count of bases not matched to a gene: 9. The germline gives CDR1 LNHDA, CDR2 SQIVND (reference sequence). This CDR3 region has 16 residues.

The chain combines TRBV7-9 with TRBJ2-1; 9 nucleotides line up with TRBD1. Germline values: CDR1 SEHNR, CDR2 FQNEAQ (reference sequence). This CDR3 spans 14 amino acids. The trim removed 6 bases at V and 7 bases at J, leaving 7 bases unmatched. Written as DNA, the CDR3 is TGTGCCAGCAGTCGTGACAGGGGGACAAATGAGCAGTTCTTC. Translation: CASSRDRGTNEQFF.

This rearrangement joins TRBV6-1 to TRBJ1-4, with a possible D match to TRBD1 (5 bases). The CDR3 is made up of 16 amino acids. Germline assignment: CDR1 MNHNS and CDR2 SASEGT. Trimming pared 0 bases from V and 6 bases from J, leaving 14 bases between. CDR3 DNA: TGTGCCAGCAGTGAAGCAGGCGGGACCACGGATGAAAAACTGTTTTTT. Protein sequence: CASSEAGGTTDEKLFF.

V and J are TRBV7-9 and TRBJ2-1, with no clear D. This CDR3 is 12 amino acids long. Germline lookup yields CDR1 SEHNR and CDR2 FQNEAQ (reference sequence). The CDR3 region is CSSCVYYNEQFF. The CDR3 nucleotides are TGTTCAAGCTGCGTATATTACAATGAGCAGTTCTTC.

The chain recombines TRBV10-1 with TRBJ2-1; TRBD2 matches 9 bases. The V gene's germline CDR1 is WNHNN and CDR2 SYGVQD (reference sequence). The CDR3 extends over 15 amino acids. With V trimmed by 3 bases and J by 6 bases, 6 bases remained unmatched. As DNA, the CDR3 is TGCGCCAGCAGTGAAGGGACTAGCAGGATCAATGAGCAGTTCTTC. This translates into CASSEGTSRINEQFF.

The V call is TRBV19, the J call TRBJ1-5; unclear D gene. This CDR3 region has 15 residues. Per the germline V gene, CDR1 is LNHDA and CDR2 is SQIVND (reference sequence). V gave up 2 bases and J gave up 2 bases, with 10 bases separating them. This chain's CDR3 is CASSILGTGNQPQHF. The CDR3, as DNA: TGTGCCAGTAGTATACTCGGTACGGGCAATCAGCCCCAGCATTTT.

Points on this clone: Different DNA sequences within this sample yield the same CDR3. The chain combines TRBV4-3 with TRBJ1-2, with D unclear. The ends were cut back, 0 bases at V and 4 bases at J, with 9 bases in the middle. This CDR3 is built from 14 residues. Germline V lookup: CDR1 LGHNA, CDR2 YSLEER. The CDR3 region is CASSQELGPYGYTF. CDR3 bases: TGCGCCAGCAGCCAAGAATTGGGCCCCTATGGCTACACCTTC.

This clone was picked up one time. This chain uses TRBV24-1 with TRBJ2-5; D uncertain. V lost 2 bases to trimming and J lost 2 bases, with 5 bases between them. This CDR3 spans 13 amino acids. Germline-derived CDR1 and CDR2 are KGHDR and SFDVKD. The CDR3 sequence: CATSDSTQETQYF. The CDR3 nucleotides are TGTGCCACCAGTGATTCTACGCAAGAGACCCAGTACTTC.

The rearrangement joins TRBV5-5 to TRBJ1-5; 7 nucleotides match TRBD1. Germline assignment: CDR1 SGHKS and CDR2 YYEKEE (reference sequence). J lost 1 base, V lost 4 bases, and 8 bases had no gene match. This CDR3 has 16 amino acids. CDR3 residues: CASSLTGTLSNQPQHF. In nucleotides, the CDR3 is TGTGCCAGCAGCCTGACAGGGACCCTCAGCAATCAGCCCCAGCATTTT. The variable domain in full, with the rest retrieved from reference TRBV5-5 and TRBJ1-5, is DAGVTQSPTHLIKTRGQQVTLRCSPISGHKSVSWYQQVLGQGPQFIFQYYEKEERGRGNFPDRFSARQFPNYSSELNVNALLLGDSALYLCASSLTGTLSNQPQHFGDGTRLSIL.

The chain has TRBV6-2 or TRBV6-3 and TRBJ2-1, with TRBD1 matching over 8 bases. This CDR3 spans 17 amino acids. The junction had 9 bases not matched to a gene; V was cut back by 5 bases and J by 0 bases. The V gene's germline CDR1 is MNHEY and CDR2 SVGEGT. CDR3 DNA sequence: TGTGCCAGCAGTAAAACCGGGACAGGTAGCTCCTACAATGAGCAGTTCTTC. As protein: CASSKTGTGSSYNEQFF.

The rearrangement uses TRBV6-1 and TRBJ1-5; D is uncertain. This CDR3 has 13 amino acids. Germline CDR1 and CDR2: MNHNS and SASEGT. Trimming pared 3 bases from V and 5 bases from J, leaving 8 bases between. The CDR3 is CASSEREDQPQHF. The CDR3 bases are TGTGCCAGCAGTGAGAGGGAAGATCAGCCCCAGCATTTT.